Below, one TCR beta chain is given with its context. The antigen is not known. Germline-derived CDR1 and CDR2 are MNHEY and SMNVEV (reference sequence). The CDR3 length is 13 residues. Trimming took off 7 bases at V and 5 bases at J, with 15 bases between the two ends. This sample is drawn from a study of T cell responses to AZD1222 COVID-19 vaccine. Sequencing was performed with immunoSEQ multiplex PCR; in TCRdb, only in-frame clones are kept and a portion is missing. Of 130,000 to 150,000 clones detected, 89% appear once; the ten largest clones hold around 1.7%. Findings of the study overall: It should be noted that donors were predominantly white British and more often female, and clonal diversity was possibly underestimated.

Sequenced here: peripheral blood, sampled 28 days after the second AZD1222 dose. The chain uses TRBV27 and TRBJ2-7, with D perhaps TRBD2 (7 bases). The TCR sequence derives from an adult who received the AZD1222 COVID-19 vaccine. CDR3 nucleotide sequence: TGTGCCAGCAAGAAGGGGGGGGCCGACGAGCAGTACTTC. This translates into CASKKGGADEQYF.